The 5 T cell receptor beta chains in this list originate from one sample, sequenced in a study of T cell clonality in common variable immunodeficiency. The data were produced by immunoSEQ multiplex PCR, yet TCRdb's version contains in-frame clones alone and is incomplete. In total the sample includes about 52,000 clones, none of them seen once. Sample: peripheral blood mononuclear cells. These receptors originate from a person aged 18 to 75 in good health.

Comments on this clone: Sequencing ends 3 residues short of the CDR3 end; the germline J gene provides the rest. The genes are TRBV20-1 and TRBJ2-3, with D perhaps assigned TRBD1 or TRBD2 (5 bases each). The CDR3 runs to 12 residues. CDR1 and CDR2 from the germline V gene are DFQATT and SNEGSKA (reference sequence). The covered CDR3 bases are TGCAGTGCTAAGGGGTCCTGGGAGACG. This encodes CSAKGSWET. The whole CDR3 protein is CSAKGSWETQYF.

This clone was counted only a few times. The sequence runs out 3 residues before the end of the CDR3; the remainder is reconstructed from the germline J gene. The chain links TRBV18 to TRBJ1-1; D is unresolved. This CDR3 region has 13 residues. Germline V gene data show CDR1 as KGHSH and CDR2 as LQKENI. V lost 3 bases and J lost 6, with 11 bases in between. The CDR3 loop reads CASSPRGPPEAFF. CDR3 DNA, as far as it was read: TGTGCCAGCTCACCTCGCGGGCCCCCTGAA. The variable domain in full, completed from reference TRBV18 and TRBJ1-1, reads NAGVMQNPRHLVRRRGQEARLRCSPMKGHSHVYWYRQLPEEGLKFMVYLQKENIIDESGMPKERFSAEFPKEGPSILRIQQVVRGDSAAYFCASSPRGPPEAFFGQGTRLTVV.

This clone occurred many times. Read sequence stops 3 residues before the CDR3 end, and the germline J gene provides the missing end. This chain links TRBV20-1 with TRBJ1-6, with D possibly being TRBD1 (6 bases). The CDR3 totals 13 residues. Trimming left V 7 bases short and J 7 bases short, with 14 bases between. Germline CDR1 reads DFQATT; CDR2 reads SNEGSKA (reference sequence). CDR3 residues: CSVPTGQNSPLHF. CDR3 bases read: TGCAGTGTTCCGACAGGACAGAATTCACCC.

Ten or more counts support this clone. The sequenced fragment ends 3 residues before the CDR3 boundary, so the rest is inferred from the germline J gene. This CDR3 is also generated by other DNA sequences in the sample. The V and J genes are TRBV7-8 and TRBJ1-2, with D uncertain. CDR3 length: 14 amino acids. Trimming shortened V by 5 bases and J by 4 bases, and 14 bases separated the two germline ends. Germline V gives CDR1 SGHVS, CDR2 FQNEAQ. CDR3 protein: CASSLPSAPYGYTF. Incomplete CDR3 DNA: TGTGCCAGCAGCCTTCCCAGCGCGCCCTATGGC.

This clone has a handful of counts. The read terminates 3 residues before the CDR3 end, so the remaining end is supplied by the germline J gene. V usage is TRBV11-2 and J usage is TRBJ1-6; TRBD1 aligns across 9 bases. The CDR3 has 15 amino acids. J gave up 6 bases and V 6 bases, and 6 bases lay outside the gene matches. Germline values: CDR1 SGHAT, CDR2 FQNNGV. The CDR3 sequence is CASRLGTGSNSPLHF. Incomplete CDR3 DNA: TGTGCCAGCAGGCTTGGGACAGGGTCTAATTCACCC.